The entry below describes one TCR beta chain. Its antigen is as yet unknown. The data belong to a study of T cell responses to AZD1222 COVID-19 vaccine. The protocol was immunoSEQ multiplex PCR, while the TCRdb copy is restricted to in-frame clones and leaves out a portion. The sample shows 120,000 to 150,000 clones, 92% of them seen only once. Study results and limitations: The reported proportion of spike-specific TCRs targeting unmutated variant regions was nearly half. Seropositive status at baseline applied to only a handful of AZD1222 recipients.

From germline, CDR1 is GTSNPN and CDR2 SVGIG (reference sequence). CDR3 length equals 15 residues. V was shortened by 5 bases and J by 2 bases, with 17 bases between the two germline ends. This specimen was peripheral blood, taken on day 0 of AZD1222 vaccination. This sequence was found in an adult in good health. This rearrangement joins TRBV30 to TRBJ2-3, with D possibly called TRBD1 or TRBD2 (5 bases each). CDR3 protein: CAWDSGLFDTDTQYF. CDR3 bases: TGTGCCTGGGACTCGGGGCTGTTCGACACAGATACGCAGTATTTT. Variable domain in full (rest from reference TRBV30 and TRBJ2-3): SQTIHQWPATLVQPVGSPLSLECTVEGTSNPNLYWYRQAAGRGLQLLFYSVGIGQISSEVPQNLSASRPQDRQFILSSKKLLLSDSGFYLCAWDSGLFDTDTQYFGPGTRLTVL.